This T cell receptor (beta chain) emerged from a study of tumor T cells in aggressive B-cell lymphoma. Profiling relied on immunoSEQ multiplex PCR, and the TCRdb table lists in-frame clones only, not all of them. The sample shows about 2,300 clones, about 80% of them seen only once. The CDR3 length is 16 residues. Trimming left V 5 bases short and J 0 bases short, with 16 bases between. Looked up from germline, CDR1 is MNHEY and CDR2 is SMNVEV (reference sequence). The sample comprised tumor tissue. The source of this sequence is an adult with diffuse large B cell lymphoma. V and J are TRBV27 and TRBJ1-2; tentative D call: TRBD1 (5 bases). CDR3 sequence: CASSPNWGDANYGYTF. As DNA, the CDR3 is TGTGCCAGCAGTCCCAATTGGGGGGACGCTAACTATGGCTACACCTTC.